This T cell receptor beta chain comes out of a study of cytomegalovirus exposure and HLA in healthy donors. Study outcomes and limitations: Follow-up analysis later connected one missense variant in DCLRE1C with trimming of TCR beta V- and J-genes. The study flagged approximately 180 TCR beta chains as cytomegalovirus-associated.

A note on this clone: Antigen: not known.

The germline V gene has CDR1 SGHAT and CDR2 FQNNGV. This CDR3 contains 17 residues. The V and J ends lost 4 bases and 2 bases respectively, with 19 bases between them. 60 Vbeta and 13 Jbeta primers were used in PCR. The table came from immunoSEQ multiplex PCR; TCRdb's copy has only in-frame clones and leaves some out. The data show around 160,000 clones, over 75% seen once. Sequenced sample: PBMCs. The TCR originated in a man aged 50-60 years in good health and CMV-seropositive. This chain links TRBV11-2 with TRBJ2-3; maybe TRBD2 (6 bases). The CDR3, as DNA: TGTGCCAGCAGCTGGGGGACTCGACTGGATCTCACAGATACGCAGTATTTT. This gives the protein CASSWGTRLDLTDTQYF. The full variable domain, completed using reference TRBV11-2 and TRBJ2-3, is EAGVAQSPRYKIIEKRQSVAFWCNPISGHATLYWYQQILGQGPKLLIQFQNNGVVDDSQLPKDRFSAERLKGVDSTLKIQPAKLEDSAVYLCASSWGTRLDLTDTQYFGPGTRLTVL.